This passage covers 14 T cell receptor beta chains from one sample sequenced in a study of vaccination and CD4 T cells after COVID-19. Noted treatment: roughly nine-day PBMC culture with coronavirus spike peptide pools or control peptides (ViraFEST assay). The Oncomine TCR Beta short-read assay was applied to DNA of cultured CD4+ T cells. TCRdb re-called the PCR reads with MiXCR, one entry per CDR3 protein. Of more than 20,000 distinct CDR3 sequences in the sample, 65% to 70% were seen once. No antigen has been assigned to these receptors. The sequenced sample consisted of CD4+ T cells from blood, cultured in vitro. The source of these receptors is a human donor who had recovered from COVID-19.

The chain uses TRBV7-9 and TRBJ2-7; D is undetermined. Germline V lookup: CDR1 SEHNR, CDR2 FQNEAQ (reference sequence). V was pared by 4 bases and J by 12 bases, with 16 bases between. The CDR3 contains 12 residues. The CDR3 sequence is CASSSAETRLYF. The CDR3 DNA follows: TGTGCCAGCAGCTCCGCAGAAACGAGGCTGTACTTC.

The chain couples TRBV7-2 to TRBJ2-3; no reliable D call. The CDR3 runs to 12 residues. The germline CDR1 and CDR2 sequences are SGHTA and FQGNSA. The V and J ends lost 2 bases and 7 bases respectively, with 7 bases between them. CDR3 sequence: CASSLSENTQYF. CDR3 in DNA: TGTGCCAGCAGCTTATCCGAGAATACGCAGTATTTT.

The chain uses TRBV6-5 and TRBJ1-6; D gene unclear. The CDR3 runs 14 residues. V was trimmed by 4 bases and J by 8 bases, leaving 12 bases between them. Looked up from germline, CDR1 is MNHEY and CDR2 is SVGAGI. The CDR3 here is CASSSYYGDSPLHF. Written as DNA, the CDR3 is TGTGCCAGCAGTTCTTACTACGGGGATTCACCCCTCCACTTT.

V and J are TRBV7-3 and TRBJ2-3, with D possibly being TRBD1 or TRBD2 (7 bases each). The CDR3 consists of 15 residues. Germline CDR1 and CDR2: SGHTA and FQGTGA. Deletions cut 5 bases from V and 3 bases from J, with 15 bases between. The CDR3 nucleotides are TGTGCCAGCAGCCCTGGGACAGCGGGGACAGATACGCAGTATTTT. Translation: CASSPGTAGTDTQYF.

This clonotype appeared a single time. This sequence joins TRBV20-1 and TRBJ1-1; D gene uncertain. CDR1 is DFQATT and CDR2 is SNEGSKA in the germline V gene (reference sequence). Trimming took 6 bases from V and 0 from J, leaving 17 bases between them. The CDR3 is 15 amino acids. Here the CDR3 reads CSARSGRTLNTEAFF. As DNA, the CDR3 is TGCAGTGCCCGTTCGGGCAGGACTTTGAACACTGAAGCTTTCTTT.

The chain links TRBV2 to TRBJ2-3; D not certain. The V end lost 1 base, the J end lost 4 bases, and 12 bases lay between the germline ends. Germline V gene data show CDR1 as SNHLY and CDR2 as FYNNEI. The CDR3 consists of 15 residues. CDR3 loop: CASSEGGLAADTQYF. The CDR3 DNA follows: TGTGCCAGCAGTGAAGGTGGGCTGGCGGCAGATACGCAGTATTTT. The full variable domain, in which reference TRBV2 and TRBJ2-3 provide the parts outside the CDR3, is EPEVTQTPSHQVTQMGQEVILRCVPISNHLYFYWYRQILGQKVEFLVSFYNNEISEKSEIFDDQFSVERPDGSNFTLKIRSTKLEDSAMYFCASSEGGLAADTQYFGPGTRLTVL.

V usage is TRBV28 and J usage is TRBJ1-5; D not certain. Between the trimmed V and J ends, which lost 6 bases and 2 bases, there was a span of 14 bases. The CDR3 contains 15 residues. Germline V CDR1 and CDR2: MDHEN, SYDVKM. The CDR3 DNA sequence: TGTGCCAGCAGCCGAGGCGGCCAGGGCAATCAGCCCCAGCATTTT. This gives the protein CASSRGGQGNQPQHF.

The V call is TRBV24-1, the J call TRBJ2-1; D not resolved. The germline V gene encodes CDR1 KGHDR and CDR2 SFDVKD. V was cut by 3 bases and J by 3 bases, with 11 bases left in between. CDR3 length: 15 residues. CDR3 in amino acids: CATSDDTQLYNEQFF. CDR3 DNA sequence: TGTGCCACCAGTGATGACACCCAACTCTACAATGAGCAGTTCTTC.

This clonotype was picked up one time. The rearrangement uses TRBV7-3 and TRBJ1-1, with D uncertain. Germline V gene sequence: CDR1 SGHTA, CDR2 FQGTGA. The length of the CDR3 is 16 residues. V was clipped by 3 bases and J by 0 bases, with 14 bases between them. The CDR3 DNA is TGTGCCAGCAGCTTTCGGGTCAGAAACATGAACACTGAAGCTTTCTTT. Its translation is CASSFRVRNMNTEAFF.

CDR3 coding DNA: TGTGCCATCAGTACAGGGGATTTTGCTCAGCCCCAGCATTTT. This encodes CAISTGDFAQPQHF. V is TRBV10-3 and J is TRBJ1-5; 7 bases agree with TRBD1. V was clipped by 5 bases and J by 6 bases; unmatched bases: 7. The CDR3 length is 14 residues. Germline-derived CDR1 and CDR2 are ENHRY and SYGVKD.

This chain links TRBV15 with TRBJ1-2; D not certain. Germline V gives CDR1 LNHNV, CDR2 YYDKDF (reference sequence). The CDR3 has 14 residues. Trimming shortened V by 6 bases and J by 1 base, and 12 bases separated the two germline ends. The CDR3, as DNA: TGTGCCACCAGTACCCCAGGAGTTAACTATGGCTACACCTTC. Encoded protein: CATSTPGVNYGYTF.

A few counts support this clonotype. The rearrangement links TRBV7-2 to TRBJ1-2; D gene ambiguous. V dropped 5 bases and J dropped 5 bases, with 18 bases sitting between them. Germline-derived CDR1 and CDR2 are SGHTA and FQGNSA. This CDR3 comprises 15 residues. Here the CDR3 reads CASSPSPGYLYGYTF. CDR3 DNA sequence: TGTGCCAGCAGCCCTAGTCCTGGTTATTTGTATGGCTACACCTTC.

The chain couples TRBV7-2 to TRBJ2-3; tentative D call: TRBD1 (5 bases). There are 14 residues in the CDR3. V lost 5 bases, J lost 2 bases, and 11 bases lay in between. Germline CDR1 SGHTA, CDR2 FQGNSA. The CDR3, as DNA: TGTGCCAGCAGCACCCAGGGTCCCACAGATACGCAGTATTTT. The encoded protein is CASSTQGPTDTQYF.

The chain uses TRBV20-1 and TRBJ1-1; 11 bases are shared with TRBD1. The V segment lost 6 bases and the J segment 4 bases; nucleotides outside the gene matches: 7. The CDR3 is 14 amino acids. Germline CDR1 is DFQATT and CDR2 is SNEGSKA (reference sequence). CDR3 DNA sequence: TGCAGTGCGCTCGCCGGGACAGGGGGCACTGAAGCTTTCTTT. Its translation: CSALAGTGGTEAFF.